These 19 T cell receptor beta chains were all obtained from the same sample, sequenced in a study of blood T cells in healthy people across ages. Together with a sample-barcoded 5' primer, a J-beta primer mix was included in a second PCR lasting about 7 to 11 cycles. TCRdb re-called the 5' RACE reads through MiXCR, storing one row per CDR3 protein. The sample carries 1 million to 1.2 million distinct CDR3 sequences, 35% to 40% recorded once. The sample was blood. These receptor sequences come from a man between 18 and 29 years old in good health.

The chain links TRBV27 to TRBJ2-3; a possible D gene is TRBD2 (6 bases). CDR1 is MNHEY, CDR2 SMNVEV, per germline (reference sequence). The CDR3 has 15 residues. The V end was cut by 4 bases, the J end by 6 bases, with 17 bases between. CDR3 in DNA: TGTGCCAGCAGTTGGGCCCGCTCGGGGGTGGATACGCAGTATTTT. This gives the protein CASSWARSGVDTQYF.

A few counts support this clonotype. V usage is TRBV12-3 or TRBV12-4 and J usage is TRBJ1-2; the match to TRBD1 covers 7 bases. V trimming: 6 bases; J trimming: 7 bases; junction bases outside the gene matches: 8. The CDR3 has 13 residues. The DNA of the CDR3 is TGTGCCAGCAGCGGAGGGGGCGCTGGTGGCTACACCTTC. It is translated as CASSGGGAGGYTF.

The V gene is TRBV20-1, the J gene TRBJ2-5, with 10 bases lining up with TRBD1. The CDR3 has 13 residues. From germline, CDR1 is DFQATT and CDR2 SNEGSKA (reference sequence). The CDR3 bases are TGCTGCCCCGGGACAGGGGACCAAGAGACCCAGTACTTC. Translation gives CCPGTGDQETQYF.

A remark on this clonotype: Mismatch with germline at one junction end may stem from a read error. V and J are TRBV5-1 and TRBJ2-4; 7 nucleotides align to TRBD1. Germline values: CDR1 SGHRS, CDR2 YFSETQ. The CDR3 totals 17 residues. The CDR3 bases are TGCGCCTGCAGCGCGACGGACAGGACCTCAGCCAAAAACATTCAGTACTTC. Translated, it gives CACSATDRTSAKNIQYF.

This clonotype has just a few counts. The chain joins TRBV2 to TRBJ1-5; TRBD1 matches 7 bases. Trimming at V came to 6 bases and at J to 6 bases, leaving 11 bases not matched to a gene. Germline CDR1 SNHLY, CDR2 FYNNEI. This CDR3 is built from 15 residues. In DNA, the CDR3 is TGTGCCAGCAGCCGGGACAGCCGGTTCGGTCAGCCCCAGCATTTT. Translating gives CASSRDSRFGQPQHF.

V usage is TRBV7-2 and J usage is TRBJ2-3, with D possibly being TRBD2 (6 bases). Trimming took off 2 bases at V and 0 bases at J, with 12 bases between the two ends. CDR1 and CDR2 from the germline V gene are SGHTA and FQGNSA. This CDR3 contains 16 residues. The CDR3 here is CASSLTDYTSTDTQYF. The CDR3 coding sequence is TGTGCCAGCAGCTTAACGGACTACACTAGCACAGATACGCAGTATTTT.

This clonotype has just one count. The V gene is TRBV10-3, the J gene TRBJ1-2; D gene unclear. CDR1 ENHRY and CDR2 SYGVKD come from the germline V gene. The CDR3 loop spans 14 amino acids. Trimming removed 2 bases from V and 0 bases from J, with 7 bases in between. The CDR3, as DNA: TGTGCCATCAGTGAGGGTATCCCTAACTATGGCTACACCTTC. It specifies CAISEGIPNYGYTF.

The chain joins TRBV15 to TRBJ1-2; no firm D call. CDR3 size: 12 residues. Trimming left V 1 base short and J 8 bases short, with 8 bases between. Per the germline V gene, CDR1 is LNHNV and CDR2 is YYDKDF (reference sequence). CDR3 sequence: CATSRAYAGYTF. CDR3 bases: TGTGCCACCAGCAGAGCGTATGCGGGCTACACCTTC.

The CDR3 nucleotides are TGCGCCAGCAGCCGTTGGTCTAGCGATCTTATAGATACGCAGTATTTT. This sequence encodes CASSRWSSDLIDTQYF. The chain links TRBV4-1 to TRBJ2-3; tentatively, D is TRBD2 (6 bases). Germline V gene data show CDR1 as MGHRA and CDR2 as YSYEKL. The CDR3 consists of 16 residues. Between the trimmed V and J ends, which lost 4 bases and 5 bases, there was a span of 19 bases.

The gene calls are TRBV7-6 and TRBJ2-1; TRBD2 matches 7 bases. CDR1 SGHVS and CDR2 FNYEAQ come from the germline V gene. The CDR3 has 16 amino acids. After removal of 5 bases from V and 7 bases from J, the junction contained 14 bases not matched to a gene. This CDR3 is CASSDLGRAGINEQFF. CDR3 nucleotides: TGTGCCAGCAGCGACCTGGGACGAGCGGGGATTAATGAGCAGTTCTTC.

The rearrangement links TRBV28 to TRBJ2-1, with 9 bases fitting TRBD1. CDR1 and CDR2 (germline): MDHEN, SYDVKM. Trimming took 5 bases from V and 10 from J; bases not matched to a gene: 9. The CDR3 spans 14 residues. The DNA of the CDR3 is TGTGCCAGCAGTCAAACAGGGGGCGACTACGAGCAGTTCTTC. This encodes CASSQTGGDYEQFF. The full variable domain, with the rest looked up from reference TRBV28 and TRBJ2-1, is DVKVTQSSRYLVKRTGEKVFLECVQDMDHENMFWYRQDPGLGLRLIYFSYDVKMKEKGDIPEGYSVSREKKERFSLILESASTNQTSMYLCASSQTGGDYEQFFGPGTRLTVL.

This clonotype was observed at least ten times. CDR3 nucleotides: TGTGCCAGCAGTTTAAGTAAGAACAATGAGCAGTTCTTC. Protein sequence: CASSLSKNNEQFF. The chain combines TRBV27 with TRBJ2-1; no reliable D call. V was trimmed by 2 bases and J by 5 bases, leaving 7 bases between them. There are 13 residues in the CDR3. Germline V lookup: CDR1 MNHEY, CDR2 SMNVEV (reference sequence).

This clonotype was detected once. The CDR3 sequence is CSARLKGSWGGGTASDTQYF. The DNA of the CDR3 is TGCAGTGCTCGCCTTAAAGGCTCATGGGGCGGGGGAACAGCATCAGATACGCAGTATTTT. This chain joins TRBV20-1 and TRBJ2-3; TRBD2 aligns across 7 bases. The CDR3 is 20 amino acids. The ends lost 5 bases at V and 4 bases at J; junction bases unmatched: 27. Germline CDR1 reads DFQATT; CDR2 reads SNEGSKA (reference sequence).

V usage is TRBV6-6 and J usage is TRBJ2-7; no reliable D call. The germline V gene encodes CDR1 MNHNY and CDR2 SVGAGI (reference sequence). Trimming stripped 2 bases from V and 2 bases from J, with 10 bases between. The CDR3 contains 14 residues. This CDR3 is CASSYGRTTYEQYF. CDR3 nucleotides: TGTGCCAGCAGTTACGGCAGGACCACCTACGAGCAGTACTTC.

This clonotype was detected only a few times. The V call is TRBV12-3 or TRBV12-4, the J call TRBJ2-3; TRBD2 is a possible D gene (6 bases). The CDR3 length is 15 residues. The V end was cut by 6 bases, the J end by 0 bases, with 13 bases between. The CDR3 reads CASRTGGSSTDTQYF. CDR3 DNA: TGTGCCAGCAGGACCGGGGGATCTAGCACAGATACGCAGTATTTT.

The chain joins TRBV9 to TRBJ2-2; TRBD1 aligns across 8 bases. This CDR3 is 18 amino acids long. V shed 7 bases and J 3 bases; nucleotides not matched to a gene: 17. The germline V gene has CDR1 SGDLS and CDR2 YYNGEE. The CDR3 nucleotides are TGTGCCAGCCCCAAGATCGCACTCGGACAGGGAGACACCGGGGAGCTGTTTTTT. As protein: CASPKIALGQGDTGELFF.

This clonotype was picked up a small number of times. DNA for the CDR3: TGTGCCAGCGCCGACAGAATTTCAGATACGCAGTATTTT. Amino acids: CASADRISDTQYF. The chain couples TRBV4-2 to TRBJ2-3; tentatively, D is TRBD1 (5 bases). Trimming cost V 8 bases and J 4 bases, with 13 bases left between them. Germline lookup yields CDR1 LGHNA and CDR2 YNFKEQ. This CDR3 has 13 amino acids.

V usage is TRBV6-6 and J usage is TRBJ1-2; D is perhaps TRBD1 (5 bases). Germline lookup yields CDR1 MNHNY and CDR2 SVGAGI (reference sequence). The CDR3 length is 17 residues. Trimming shortened V by 6 bases and J by 6 bases, and 26 bases separated the two germline ends. The CDR3 DNA is TGTGCCAGCAGCCCGACTAATCCTACTAGGGGTCCGGATGGCTACACCTTC. Translation: CASSPTNPTRGPDGYTF.

This rearrangement joins TRBV6-5 to TRBJ2-3; no definite D call. The V end was cut by 0 bases, the J end by 8 bases, with 18 bases between. Germline CDR1 MNHEY, CDR2 SVGAGI. The CDR3 sequence is 16 residues long. The CDR3 bases are TGTGCCAGCAGTTACTCGAGGCCCGGACCACGTATTACGCAGTATTTT. It codes for CASSYSRPGPRITQYF.